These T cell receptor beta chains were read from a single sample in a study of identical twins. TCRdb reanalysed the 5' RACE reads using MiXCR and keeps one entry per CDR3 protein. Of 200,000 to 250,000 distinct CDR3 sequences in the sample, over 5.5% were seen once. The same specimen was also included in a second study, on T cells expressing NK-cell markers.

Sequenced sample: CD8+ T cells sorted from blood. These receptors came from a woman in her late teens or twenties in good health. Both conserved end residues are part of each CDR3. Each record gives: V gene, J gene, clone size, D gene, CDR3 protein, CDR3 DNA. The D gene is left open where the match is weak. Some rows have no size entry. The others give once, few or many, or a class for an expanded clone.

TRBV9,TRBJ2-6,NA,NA,CASSDAGANVLTF,TGTGCCAGCAGCGACGCGGGGGCCAACGTCCTGACTTTC
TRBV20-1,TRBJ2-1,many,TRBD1,CSAKDRDRGVDEQFF,TGCAGTGCTAAGGACCGGGACAGGGGGGTTGATGAGCAGTTCTTC
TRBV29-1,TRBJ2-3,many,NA,CRIAGTQYF,TGCAGGATCGCGGGTACGCAGTATTTT
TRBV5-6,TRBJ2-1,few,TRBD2,CASSLGGLAGEQFF,TGTGCCAGCAGCTTGGGGGGACTAGCGGGTGAGCAGTTCTTT
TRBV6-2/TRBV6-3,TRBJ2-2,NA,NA,CASSYGSGAGELFF,TGTGCCAGCAGTTACGGGTCCGGGGCCGGGGAGCTGTTTTTT
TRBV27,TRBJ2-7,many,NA,CASTKTGSYEQYF,TGTGCCAGTACTAAAACAGGATCCTACGAGCAGTACTTC
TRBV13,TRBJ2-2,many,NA,CASKESTGELFF,TGTGCCAGCAAAGAAAGCACCGGGGAGCTGTTTTTT
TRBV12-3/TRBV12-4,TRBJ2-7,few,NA,CASSQSSYEQYF,TGTGCCAGCAGTCAAAGCTCCTACGAGCAGTACTTC
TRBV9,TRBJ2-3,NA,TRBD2,CASSVGVFRGGSTDTQYF,TGTGCCAGCAGCGTAGGGGTATTCCGGGGGGGAAGCACAGATACGCAGTATTTT
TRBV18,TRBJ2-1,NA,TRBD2,CASSFSGNDEQFF,TGTGCCAGCTCATTTAGCGGGAACGATGAGCAGTTCTTC
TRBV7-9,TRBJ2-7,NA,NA,CASSPPGAGAYEQYF,TGTGCCAGCAGCCCCCCGGGGGCAGGGGCGTACGAGCAGTACTTC
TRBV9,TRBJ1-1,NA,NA,CASSVVAGEAFF,TGTGCCAGCAGCGTAGTAGCGGGGGAAGCTTTCTTT
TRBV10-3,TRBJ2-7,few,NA,CAISGRDNGNYEQYF,TGTGCCATCAGTGGGAGAGATAACGGCAACTACGAGCAGTACTTC
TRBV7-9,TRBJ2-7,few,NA,CASSLRPDVLSEQYF,TGTGCCAGCAGCCTCCGGCCCGATGTATTGTCCGAGCAGTACTTC
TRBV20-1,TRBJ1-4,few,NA,CSARDGPTTNEKLFF,TGCAGTGCTAGAGATGGCCCGACAACTAATGAAAAACTGTTTTTT
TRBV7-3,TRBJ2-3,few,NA,CASSLTITDTQYF,TGTGCCAGCAGCTTAACTATAACAGATACGCAGTATTTT
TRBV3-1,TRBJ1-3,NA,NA,CASSREQGLSGNTIYF,TGTGCCAGCAGCCGCGAACAGGGCCTCTCTGGAAACACCATATATTTT
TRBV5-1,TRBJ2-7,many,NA,CASSLVGHSYEQYF,TGCGCCAGCAGCTTAGTGGGGCACTCCTACGAGCAGTACTTC
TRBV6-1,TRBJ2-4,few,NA,CASSRPGRENIQYF,TGTGCCAGCAGTCGTCCGGGTCGGGAAAACATTCAGTACTTC
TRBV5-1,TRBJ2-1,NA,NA,CASSTYTGDNNEQFF,TGCGCCAGCAGCACCTACACGGGGGATAACAATGAGCAGTTCTTC
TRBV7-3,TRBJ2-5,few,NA,CASSPTGETQYF,TGTGCCAGCAGCCCAACTGGAGAGACCCAGTACTTC
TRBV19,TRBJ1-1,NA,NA,CASSWGGLMNTEAFF,TGTGCCAGTAGTTGGGGAGGTCTAATGAACACTGAAGCTTTCTTT
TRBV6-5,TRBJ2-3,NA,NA,CASSYDGNTQYF,TGTGCCAGCAGCTATGACGGGAATACGCAGTATTTT
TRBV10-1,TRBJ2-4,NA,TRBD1,CASSDSRGLRTGGVQYF,TGCGCCAGCAGTGATTCCCGAGGGCTCCGGACAGGGGGTGTCCAGTACTTC
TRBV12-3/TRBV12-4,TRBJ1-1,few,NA,CASSLYPHTEAFF,TGTGCCAGCAGCCTTTACCCCCACACTGAAGCTTTCTTT
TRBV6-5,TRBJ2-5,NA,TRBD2,CASSSSGTSGGLRETQYF,TGTGCCAGCAGTTCCTCCGGGACTAGCGGGGGGTTGCGAGAGACCCAGTACTTC
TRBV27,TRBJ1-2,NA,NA,CASSLMADNNGYTF,TGTGCCAGCAGTTTAATGGCAGATAATAATGGCTACACCTTC
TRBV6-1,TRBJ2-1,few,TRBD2,CASSALAGGLNEQFF,TGTGCCAGCAGTGCCCTAGCGGGGGGGCTGAATGAGCAGTTCTTC
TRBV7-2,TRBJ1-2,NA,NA,CASSFGPAYYGYTF,TGTGCCAGCAGCTTTGGACCGGCTTACTATGGCTACACCTTC
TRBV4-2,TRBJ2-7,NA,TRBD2,CASSPLAGVTYEQYF,TGTGCCAGCAGCCCACTAGCGGGGGTTACCTACGAGCAGTACTTC
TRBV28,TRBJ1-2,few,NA,CASWDRNYGYTF,TGTGCCAGTTGGGACCGCAACTATGGCTACACCTTC
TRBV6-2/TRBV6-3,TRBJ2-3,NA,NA,CASSSLRAGATDTQYF,TGTGCCAGCAGTTCACTTCGGGCGGGGGCCACAGATACGCAGTATTTT
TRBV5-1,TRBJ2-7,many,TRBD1,CASSFRQGANEQYF,TGCGCCAGCAGCTTTCGACAGGGGGCCAACGAGCAGTACTTC